This T cell receptor (beta chain) emerged from a study of T cell responses to AZD1222 COVID-19 vaccine. The study's findings and limits: Vaccine-related CD4 TCRs covered spike, predominating at 160-218 and 743-854. Two AZD1222 doses significantly raised spike-specific TCR breadth and depth over controls. Variant regions that are unmutated are reportedly the target of nearly half of spike-specific TCRs. Donors in the cohort were predominantly white British and more often female, and clonal diversity was possibly underestimated.

This clone was found once. The antigen remains unidentified. J gave up 1 base and V 6 bases, and 5 bases lay outside the gene matches. The CDR3 consists of 15 residues. Germline V gives CDR1 ENHRY, CDR2 SYGVKD. Only in-frame clones appear in the TCRdb table, and some are missing; sequencing was by immunoSEQ multiplex PCR. The sample contains under 200,000 clones, 85% to 90% of which appear only once. The TCR sequence derives from an adult who received the AZD1222 COVID-19 vaccine. The genes are TRBV10-3 and TRBJ2-7; 11 bases agree with TRBD1. The sequencing here drew on peripheral blood, taken 28 days after the second AZD1222 dose. In DNA form, the CDR3 reads TGTGCCATCAGGACGGGACAGGGGGAATCCTACGAGCAGTACTTC. Protein sequence: CAIRTGQGESYEQYF.